This T cell receptor (beta chain) was observed in a study of blood T cell repertoires in COVID-19. Study-level background: Samples taken during acute and convalescent COVID-19 were collected in the United States, Italy and Spain. PBMCs, B-cell-depleted T cells, or T cells provided the cDNA or gDNA that made up the material.

This clone occurred a few times. Profiling relied on immunoSEQ multiplex PCR, and the TCRdb table lists in-frame clones only, not all of them. The sample lists approximately 70,000 clones, about four fifths occurring once. V lost 1 base and J 1 base, leaving 7 bases between the germline ends. The CDR3 has 13 amino acids. Germline CDR1 GTSNPN, CDR2 SVGIG (reference sequence). The sequenced sample consisted of peripheral blood. The origin of this receptor is an older woman with acute or convalescent COVID-19. This chain connects TRBV30 to TRBJ1-1; weak D call: TRBD1 (5 bases). The CDR3 spells CAWSGQGNTEAFF. The CDR3 DNA is TGTGCCTGGAGTGGGCAGGGGAACACTGAAGCTTTCTTT.